This T cell receptor (beta chain) stems from a study of Ad26.COV2.S vaccination and SARS-CoV-2 variants. This clone was detected only a few times. The antigen remains unidentified. Broader study findings: Vaccine recipients surpassed placebo recipients in spike-specific TCR breadth.

As for treatment: around 19 received Ad26.COV2.S at low or high dose, single or two shots; 5 received placebo; per-sample allocation not given. Sample collection was performed on day 63 after the first vaccine or placebo injection. Sequencing was performed with immunoSEQ multiplex PCR; in TCRdb, only in-frame clones are kept and a portion is missing. The repertoire holds about 480,000 clones, with approximately 88% as singletons. CDR3 length equals 14 residues. Trimming took 3 bases from V and 5 from J, leaving 12 bases between them. Source: peripheral blood, taken in a trial of Ad26.COV2.S vaccine versus placebo. This TCR was sampled from a person between 18 and 60 years old who received the Ad26.COV2.S COVID-19 vaccine or a placebo. The rearrangement links TRBV5-3 to TRBJ1-5; D remains ambiguous. TRBV5-3 is placed among ORFs of uncertain function. The CDR3 DNA sequence: TGTGCCAGAAGCTCCCCCCATTATGATCAGCCCCAGCATTTT. Translation: CARSSPHYDQPQHF.